Listed here is a single TCR beta chain. Losses at the gene ends were 5 bases for V and 6 bases for J; bases not matched to a gene: 8. This CDR3 spans 16 amino acids. Germline V CDR1 and CDR2: SEHNR, FQNEAQ (reference sequence). The sample is drawn from a study of technical replicates of blood from a handful of donors. The method was immunoSEQ multiplex PCR; TCRdb's version includes in-frame clones alone and lacks a portion of them. The sample includes roughly 15,000 clones, approximately 80% of them seen just once. Sequencing used PBMCs. The clonotype comes from a human donor in good health. This sequence joins TRBV7-9 and TRBJ2-4, with 12 bases identical to TRBD2. CDR3 sequence: CASSARLAGALNIQYF. The CDR3 coding sequence is TGTGCCAGCAGCGCCAGACTAGCGGGAGCTTTAAACATTCAGTACTTC. The variable domain in full, with the rest retrieved from reference TRBV7-9 and TRBJ2-4, is DTGVSQNPRHKITKRGQNVTFRCDPISEHNRLYWYRQTLGQGPEFLTYFQNEAQLEKSRLLSDRFSAERPKGSFSTLEIQRTEQGDSAMYLCASSARLAGALNIQYFGAGTRLSVL.